This T cell receptor beta chain was sequenced during a study of cytomegalovirus exposure and HLA in healthy donors. Across the study: A preliminary data release comprised around 90 million unique TCRs obtained from HLA-typed donors. General study findings and limits: The Asian-associated ancestry cluster reportedly had fewer N-insertions than the roughly 670-donor mean in a later analysis. Per a later analysis, HLA-associated TCR beta chains showed more clonal expansion than other, equally common TCR beta chains.

Everyone who donated was a healthy bone marrow donor. V dropped 0 bases and J dropped 6; count of bases not matched to a gene: 5. The CDR3 extends over 14 amino acids. Per the germline V gene, CDR1 is SGDLS and CDR2 is YYNGEE. To note about this clone: The antigen is undetermined.

The PCR contained 60 Vbeta and 13 Jbeta primers. The repertoire was sequenced with immunoSEQ multiplex PCR; TCRdb's copy has only in-frame clones and lacks some. The sample carries under 150,000 clones, 81% recorded once. The TCR originated in a woman between 40 and 55 years old in good health and CMV-seropositive. The sample was PBMCs. The gene calls are TRBV9 and TRBJ2-7, with TRBD2 matching 8 bases. For the CDR3, the DNA is TGTGCCAGCAGCGTAGGATTAGCGGGAAGCGAGCAGTACTTC. It translates to CASSVGLAGSEQYF.